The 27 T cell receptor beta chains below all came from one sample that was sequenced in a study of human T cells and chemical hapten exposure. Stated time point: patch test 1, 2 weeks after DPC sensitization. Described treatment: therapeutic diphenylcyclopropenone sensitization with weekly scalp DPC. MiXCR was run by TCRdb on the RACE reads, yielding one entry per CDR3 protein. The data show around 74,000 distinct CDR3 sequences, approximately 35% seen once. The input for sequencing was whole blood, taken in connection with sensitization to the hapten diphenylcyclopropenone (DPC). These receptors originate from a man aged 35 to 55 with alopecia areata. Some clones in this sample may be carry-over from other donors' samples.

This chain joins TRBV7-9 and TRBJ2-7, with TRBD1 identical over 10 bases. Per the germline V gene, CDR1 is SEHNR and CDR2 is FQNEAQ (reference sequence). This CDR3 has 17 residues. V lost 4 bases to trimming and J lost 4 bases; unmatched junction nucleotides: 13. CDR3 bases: TGTGCCAGCAGCTCAGCGGCGGGGCGGGACAGGGGATACGAGCAGTACTTC. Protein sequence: CASSSAAGRDRGYEQYF.

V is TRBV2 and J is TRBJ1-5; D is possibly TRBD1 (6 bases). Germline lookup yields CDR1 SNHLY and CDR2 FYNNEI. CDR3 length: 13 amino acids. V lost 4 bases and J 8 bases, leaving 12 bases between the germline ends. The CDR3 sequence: CASSAAGVEPQHF. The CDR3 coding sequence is TGTGCCAGCAGTGCAGCAGGGGTCGAGCCCCAGCATTTT.

This chain's CDR3 is CSAPLAGGKETQYF. The CDR3 DNA is TGCAGTGCTCCTCTAGCGGGAGGAAAAGAGACCCAGTACTTC. The gene calls are TRBV20-1 and TRBJ2-5, with TRBD2 identical over 11 bases. Trimming took 5 bases from V and 3 from J; bases not matched to a gene: 5. The CDR3 is 14 residues long. CDR1 and CDR2 (germline): DFQATT, SNEGSKA (reference sequence).

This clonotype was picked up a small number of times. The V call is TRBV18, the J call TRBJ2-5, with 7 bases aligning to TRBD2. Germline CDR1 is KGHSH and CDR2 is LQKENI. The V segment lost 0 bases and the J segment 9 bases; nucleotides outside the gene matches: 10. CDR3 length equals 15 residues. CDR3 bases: TGTGCCAGCTCACCACCACGGGCCCAGGGAGGGGCCCAGTACTTC. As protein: CASSPPRAQGGAQYF.

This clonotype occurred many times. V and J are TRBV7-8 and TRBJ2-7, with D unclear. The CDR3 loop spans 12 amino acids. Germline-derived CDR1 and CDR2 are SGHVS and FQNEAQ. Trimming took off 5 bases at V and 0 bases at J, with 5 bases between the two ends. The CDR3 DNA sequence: TGTGCCAGCAGCCTCAACTCCTACGAGCAGTACTTC. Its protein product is CASSLNSYEQYF.

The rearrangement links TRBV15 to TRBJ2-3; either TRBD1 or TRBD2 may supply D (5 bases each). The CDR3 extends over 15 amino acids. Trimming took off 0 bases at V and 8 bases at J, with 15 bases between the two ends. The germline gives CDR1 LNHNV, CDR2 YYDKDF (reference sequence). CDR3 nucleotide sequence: TGTGCCACCAGCAGAGAACAGGTGGAAGGGAGTACGCAGTATTTT. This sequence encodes CATSREQVEGSTQYF. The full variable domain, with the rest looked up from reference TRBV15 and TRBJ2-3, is DAMVIQNPRYQVTQFGKPVTLSCSQTLNHNVMYWYQQKSSQAPKLLFHYYDKDFNNEADTPDNFQSRRPNTSFCFLDIRSPGLGDTAMYLCATSREQVEGSTQYFGPGTRLTVL.

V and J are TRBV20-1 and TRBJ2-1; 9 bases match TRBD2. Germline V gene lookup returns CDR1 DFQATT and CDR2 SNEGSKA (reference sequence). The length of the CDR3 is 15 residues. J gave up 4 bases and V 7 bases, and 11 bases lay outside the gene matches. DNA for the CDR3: TGCAGTGTAAAGCTAATAGCGGGAGCGTACAATGAGCAGTTCTTC. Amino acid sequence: CSVKLIAGAYNEQFF.

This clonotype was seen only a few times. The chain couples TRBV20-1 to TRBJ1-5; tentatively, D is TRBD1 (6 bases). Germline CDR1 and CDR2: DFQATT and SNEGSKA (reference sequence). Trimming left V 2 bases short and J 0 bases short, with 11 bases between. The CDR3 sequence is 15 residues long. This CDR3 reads CSARLQGNSNQPQHF. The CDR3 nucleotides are TGCAGTGCTAGACTGCAGGGGAATAGCAATCAGCCCCAGCATTTT.

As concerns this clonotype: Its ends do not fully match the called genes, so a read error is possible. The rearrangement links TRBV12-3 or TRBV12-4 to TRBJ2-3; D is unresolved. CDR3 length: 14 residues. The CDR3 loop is CVSTLAGSPDTQYF. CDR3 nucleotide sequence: TGTGTCAGCACCCTGGCAGGTTCCCCAGATACGCAGTATTTT.

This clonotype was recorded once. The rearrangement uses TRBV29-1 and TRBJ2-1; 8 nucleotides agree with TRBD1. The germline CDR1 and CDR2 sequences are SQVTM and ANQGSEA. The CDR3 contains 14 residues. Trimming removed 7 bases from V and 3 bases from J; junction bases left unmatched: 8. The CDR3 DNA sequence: TGCAGCGGCGTAACCGGGACAGGCTACAATGAGCAGTTCTTC. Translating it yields CSGVTGTGYNEQFF.

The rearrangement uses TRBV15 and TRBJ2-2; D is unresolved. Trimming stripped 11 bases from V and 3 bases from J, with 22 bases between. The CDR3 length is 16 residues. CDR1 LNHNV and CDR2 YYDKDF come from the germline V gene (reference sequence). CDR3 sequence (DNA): TGTGCCGGTCTACCGGGCCGAGATTCTGACACCGGGGAGCTGTTTTTT. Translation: CAGLPGRDSDTGELFF.

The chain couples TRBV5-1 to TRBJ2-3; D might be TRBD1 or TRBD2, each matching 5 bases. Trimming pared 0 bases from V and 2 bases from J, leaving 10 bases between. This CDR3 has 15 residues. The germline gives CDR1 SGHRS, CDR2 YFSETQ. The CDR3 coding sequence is TGCGCCAGCAGCTTGGCAGGGACCCACACAGATACGCAGTATTTT. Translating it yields CASSLAGTHTDTQYF.

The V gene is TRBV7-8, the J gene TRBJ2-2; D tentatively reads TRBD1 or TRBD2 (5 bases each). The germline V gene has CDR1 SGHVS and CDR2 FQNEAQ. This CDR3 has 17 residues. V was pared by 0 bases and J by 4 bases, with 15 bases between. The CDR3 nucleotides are TGTGCCAGCAGCTTAGCCCGGGACGCTATGGCCACCGGGGAGCTGTTTTTT. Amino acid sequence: CASSLARDAMATGELFF. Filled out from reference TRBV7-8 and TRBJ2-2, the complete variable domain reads GAGVSQSPRYKVAKRGQDVALRCDPISGHVSLFWYQQALGQGPEFLTYFQNEAQLDKSGLPSDRFFAERPEGSVSTLKIQRTQQEDSAVYLCASSLARDAMATGELFFGEGSRLTVL.

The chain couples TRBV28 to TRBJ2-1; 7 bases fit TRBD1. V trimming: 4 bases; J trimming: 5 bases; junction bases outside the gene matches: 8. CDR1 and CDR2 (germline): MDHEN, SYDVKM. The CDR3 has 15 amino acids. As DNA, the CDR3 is TGTGCCAGCAGTTACAGGGGTGTACTGAACAATGAGCAGTTCTTC. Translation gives CASSYRGVLNNEQFF.

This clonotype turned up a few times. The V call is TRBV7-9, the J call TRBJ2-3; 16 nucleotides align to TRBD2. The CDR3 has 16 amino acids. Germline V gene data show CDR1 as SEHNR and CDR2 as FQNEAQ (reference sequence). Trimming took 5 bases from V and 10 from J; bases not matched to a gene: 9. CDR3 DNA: TGTGCCAGCAGCGCGGGGACTAGCGGGAGGGACTATGCGCAGTATTTT. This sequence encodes CASSAGTSGRDYAQYF.

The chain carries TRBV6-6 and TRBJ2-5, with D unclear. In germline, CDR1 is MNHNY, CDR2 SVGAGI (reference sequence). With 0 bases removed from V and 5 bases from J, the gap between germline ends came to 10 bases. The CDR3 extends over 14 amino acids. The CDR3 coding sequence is TGTGCCAGCAGTTACTCGGGTCTCGGGGAGACCCAGTACTTC. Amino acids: CASSYSGLGETQYF.

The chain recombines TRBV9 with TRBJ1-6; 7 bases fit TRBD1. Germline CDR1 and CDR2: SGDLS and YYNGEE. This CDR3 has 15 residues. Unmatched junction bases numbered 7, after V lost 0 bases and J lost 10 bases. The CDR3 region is CASSVEGRGNSPLHF. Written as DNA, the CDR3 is TGTGCCAGCAGCGTAGAAGGCAGGGGGAACTCACCCCTCCACTTT. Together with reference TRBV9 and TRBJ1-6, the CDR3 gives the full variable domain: DSGVTQTPKHLITATGQRVTLRCSPRSGDLSVYWYQQSLDQGLQFLIQYYNGEERAKGNILERFSAQQFPDLHSELNLSSLELGDSALYFCASSVEGRGNSPLHFGNGTRLTVT.

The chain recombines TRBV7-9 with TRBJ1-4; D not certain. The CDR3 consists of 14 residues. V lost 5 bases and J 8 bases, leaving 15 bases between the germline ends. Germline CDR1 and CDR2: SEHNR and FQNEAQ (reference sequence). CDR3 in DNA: TGTGCCAGCAGCCCTCTGGAGAGAGAGGAAAAACTGTTTTTT. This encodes CASSPLEREEKLFF.

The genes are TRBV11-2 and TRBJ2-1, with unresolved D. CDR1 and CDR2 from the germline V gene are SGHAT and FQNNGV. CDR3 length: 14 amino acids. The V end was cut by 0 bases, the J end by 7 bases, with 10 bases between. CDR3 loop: CASSLEYAPNEQFF. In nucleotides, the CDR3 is TGTGCCAGCAGCTTAGAATATGCACCTAATGAGCAGTTCTTC.

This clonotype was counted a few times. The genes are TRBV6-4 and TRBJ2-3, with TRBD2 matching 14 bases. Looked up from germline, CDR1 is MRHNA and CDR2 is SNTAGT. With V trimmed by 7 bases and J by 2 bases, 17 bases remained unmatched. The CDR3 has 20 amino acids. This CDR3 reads CASKLGSTSGRAGDTDTQYF. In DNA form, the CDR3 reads TGTGCCAGCAAACTAGGATCGACTAGCGGGAGGGCCGGGGACACAGATACGCAGTATTTT.

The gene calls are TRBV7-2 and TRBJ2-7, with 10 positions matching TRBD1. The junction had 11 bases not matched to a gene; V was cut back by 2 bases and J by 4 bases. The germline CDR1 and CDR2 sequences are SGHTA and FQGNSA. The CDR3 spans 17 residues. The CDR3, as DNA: TGTGCCAGCAGCTTAATTAAAGGGGGGACAGGGGAATACGAGCAGTACTTC. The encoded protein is CASSLIKGGTGEYEQYF.

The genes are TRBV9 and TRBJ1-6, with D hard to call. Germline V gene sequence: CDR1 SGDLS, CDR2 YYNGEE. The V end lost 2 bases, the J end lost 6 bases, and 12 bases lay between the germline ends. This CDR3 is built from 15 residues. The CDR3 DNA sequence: TGTGCCAGCAGCGTCGGGGAGAATGTTAATTCACCCCTCCACTTT. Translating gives CASSVGENVNSPLHF. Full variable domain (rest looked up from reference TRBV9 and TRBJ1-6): DSGVTQTPKHLITATGQRVTLRCSPRSGDLSVYWYQQSLDQGLQFLIQYYNGEERAKGNILERFSAQQFPDLHSELNLSSLELGDSALYFCASSVGENVNSPLHFGNGTRLTVT.

The CDR3, as DNA: TGTGCCAGCAGCCAAGTTAAAGGGGACTACGAGCAGTACTTC. This gives the protein CASSQVKGDYEQYF. The V and J genes are TRBV4-2 and TRBJ2-7; D may be TRBD1 (5 bases). Germline V gene sequence: CDR1 LGHNA, CDR2 YNFKEQ. V was shortened by 1 base and J by 3 bases, with 10 bases between the two germline ends. CDR3 length: 14 residues.

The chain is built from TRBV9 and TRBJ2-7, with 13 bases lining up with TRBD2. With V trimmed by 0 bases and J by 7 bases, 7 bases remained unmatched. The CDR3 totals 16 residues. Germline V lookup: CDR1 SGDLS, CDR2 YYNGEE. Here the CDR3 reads CASSVGTGTSGMEQYF. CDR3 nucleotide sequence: TGTGCCAGCAGCGTAGGTACCGGGACTAGCGGGATGGAGCAGTACTTC.

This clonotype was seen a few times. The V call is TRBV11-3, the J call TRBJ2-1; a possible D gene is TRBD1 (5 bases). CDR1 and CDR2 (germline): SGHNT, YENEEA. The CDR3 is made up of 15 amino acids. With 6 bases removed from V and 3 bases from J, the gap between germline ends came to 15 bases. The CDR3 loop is CASSAGGRVYNEQFF. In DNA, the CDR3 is TGTGCCAGCAGTGCCGGTGGCAGGGTCTACAATGAGCAGTTCTTC.

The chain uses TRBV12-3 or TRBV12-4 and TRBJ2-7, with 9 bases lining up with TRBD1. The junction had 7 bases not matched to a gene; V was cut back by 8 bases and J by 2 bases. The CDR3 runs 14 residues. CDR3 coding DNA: TGTGCCAGCTCAACCGGGACAGGGACCTACGAGCAGTACTTC. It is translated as CASSTGTGTYEQYF.

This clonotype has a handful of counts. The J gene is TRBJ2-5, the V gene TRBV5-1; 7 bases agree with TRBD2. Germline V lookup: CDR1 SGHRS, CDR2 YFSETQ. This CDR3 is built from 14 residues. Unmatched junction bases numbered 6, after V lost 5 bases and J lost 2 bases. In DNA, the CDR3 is TGCGCCAGCAGTTACAAGGGACTACAAGAGACCCAGTACTTC. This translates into CASSYKGLQETQYF. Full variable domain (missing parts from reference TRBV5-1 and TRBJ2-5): KAGVTQTPRYLIKTRGQQVTLSCSPISGHRSVSWYQQTPGQGLQFLFEYFSETQRNKGNFPGRFSGRQFSNSRSEMNVSTLELGDSALYLCASSYKGLQETQYFGPGTRLLVL.